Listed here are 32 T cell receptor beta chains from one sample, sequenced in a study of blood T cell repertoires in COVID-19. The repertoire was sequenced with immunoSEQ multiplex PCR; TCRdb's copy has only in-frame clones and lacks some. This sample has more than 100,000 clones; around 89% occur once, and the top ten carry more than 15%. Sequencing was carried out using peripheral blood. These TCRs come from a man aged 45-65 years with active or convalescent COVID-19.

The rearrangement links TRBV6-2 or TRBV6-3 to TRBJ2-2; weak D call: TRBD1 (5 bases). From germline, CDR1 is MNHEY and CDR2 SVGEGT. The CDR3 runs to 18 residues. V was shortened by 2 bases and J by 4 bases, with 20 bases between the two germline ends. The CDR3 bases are TGTGCCAGCAGTTACCAAGGGGCCAATATCCGAGGCACCGGGGAGCTGTTTTTT. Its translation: CASSYQGANIRGTGELFF.

CDR3 nucleotides: TGTGCCAGCAGTGAACATATGAGACTCGACCCCTACGAGCAGTACTTC. Translation gives CASSEHMRLDPYEQYF. The chain uses TRBV2 and TRBJ2-7, with D unresolved. The germline CDR1 and CDR2 sequences are SNHLY and FYNNEI. The CDR3 has 16 amino acids. V shed 2 bases and J shed 2 bases, with 16 bases lying between them.

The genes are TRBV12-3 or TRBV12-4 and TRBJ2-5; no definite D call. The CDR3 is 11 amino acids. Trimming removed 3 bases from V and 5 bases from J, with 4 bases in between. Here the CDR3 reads CASSFSETQYF. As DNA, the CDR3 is TGTGCCAGCAGTTTCTCGGAGACCCAGTACTTC.

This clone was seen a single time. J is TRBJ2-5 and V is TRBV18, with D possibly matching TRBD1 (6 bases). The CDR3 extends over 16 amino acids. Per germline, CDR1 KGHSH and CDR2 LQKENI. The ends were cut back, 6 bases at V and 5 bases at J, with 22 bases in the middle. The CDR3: CASSSWTDLEWETQYF. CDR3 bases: TGTGCCAGCTCCTCATGGACAGACCTAGAGTGGGAGACCCAGTACTTC.

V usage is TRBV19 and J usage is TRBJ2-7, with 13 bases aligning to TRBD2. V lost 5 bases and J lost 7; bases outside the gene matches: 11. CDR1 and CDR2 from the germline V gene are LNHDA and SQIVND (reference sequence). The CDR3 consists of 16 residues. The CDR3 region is CASSPHGLAGVGEQYF. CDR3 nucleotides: TGTGCCAGTAGTCCCCACGGACTAGCGGGGGTAGGGGAGCAGTACTTC.

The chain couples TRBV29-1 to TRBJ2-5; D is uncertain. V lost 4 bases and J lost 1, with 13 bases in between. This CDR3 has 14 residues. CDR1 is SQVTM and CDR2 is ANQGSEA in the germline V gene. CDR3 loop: CSVVSSAFQETQYF. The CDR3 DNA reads TGCAGCGTTGTGAGTTCAGCGTTCCAAGAGACCCAGTACTTC. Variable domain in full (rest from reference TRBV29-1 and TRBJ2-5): SAVISQKPSRDICQRGTSLTIQCQVDSQVTMMFWYRQQPGQSLTLIATANQGSEATYESGFVIDKFPISRPNLTFSTLTVSNMSPEDSSIYLCSVVSSAFQETQYFGPGTRLLVL.

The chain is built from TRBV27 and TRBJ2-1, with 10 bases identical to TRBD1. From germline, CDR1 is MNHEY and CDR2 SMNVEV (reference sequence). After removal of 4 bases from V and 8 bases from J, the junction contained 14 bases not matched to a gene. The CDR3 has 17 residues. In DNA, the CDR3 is TGTGCCAGCAGTTCGCCCTCCGGGACAGGGGTAGGGGATGAGCAGTTCTTC. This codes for CASSSPSGTGVGDEQFF.

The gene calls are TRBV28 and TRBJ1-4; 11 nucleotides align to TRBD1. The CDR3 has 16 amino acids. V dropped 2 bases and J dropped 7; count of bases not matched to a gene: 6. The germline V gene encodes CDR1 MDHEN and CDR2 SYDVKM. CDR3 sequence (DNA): TGTGCCAGCAGTTTAGGGACAGGGGGTAGGGTTGAAAAACTGTTTTTT. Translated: CASSLGTGGRVEKLFF. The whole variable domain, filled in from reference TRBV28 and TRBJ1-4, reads DVKVTQSSRYLVKRTGEKVFLECVQDMDHENMFWYRQDPGLGLRLIYFSYDVKMKEKGDIPEGYSVSREKKERFSLILESASTNQTSMYLCASSLGTGGRVEKLFFGSGTQLSVL.

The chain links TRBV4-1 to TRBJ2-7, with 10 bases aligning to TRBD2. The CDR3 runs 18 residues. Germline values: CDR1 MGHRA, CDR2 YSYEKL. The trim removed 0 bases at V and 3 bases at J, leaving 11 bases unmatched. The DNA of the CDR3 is TGCGCCAGCAGCCAAGATAGTATGACGACTAGCGGGTTCTACGAGCAGTACTTC. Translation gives CASSQDSMTTSGFYEQYF.

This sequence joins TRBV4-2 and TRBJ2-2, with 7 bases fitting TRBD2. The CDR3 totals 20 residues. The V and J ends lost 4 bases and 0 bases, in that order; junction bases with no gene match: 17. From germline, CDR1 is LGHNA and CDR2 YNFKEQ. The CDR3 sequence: CASSPTWGGDTFANTGELFF. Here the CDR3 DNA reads TGTGCCAGCAGCCCGACCTGGGGGGGAGATACCTTCGCGAACACCGGGGAGCTGTTTTTT.

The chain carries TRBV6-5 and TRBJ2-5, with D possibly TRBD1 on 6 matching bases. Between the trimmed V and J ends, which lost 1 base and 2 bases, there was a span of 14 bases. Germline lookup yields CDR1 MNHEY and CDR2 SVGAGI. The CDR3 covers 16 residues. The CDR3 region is CASSYWINRVQETQYF. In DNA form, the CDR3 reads TGTGCCAGCAGTTACTGGATAAACAGGGTACAAGAGACCCAGTACTTC.

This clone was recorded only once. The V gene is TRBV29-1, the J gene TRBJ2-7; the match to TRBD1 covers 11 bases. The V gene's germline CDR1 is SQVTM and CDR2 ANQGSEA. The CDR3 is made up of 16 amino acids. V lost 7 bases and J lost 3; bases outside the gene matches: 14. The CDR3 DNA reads TGCAGCGCCGCGGGACAGGGGGTTAAGTCGAACTACGAGCAGTACTTC. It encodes CSAAGQGVKSNYEQYF.

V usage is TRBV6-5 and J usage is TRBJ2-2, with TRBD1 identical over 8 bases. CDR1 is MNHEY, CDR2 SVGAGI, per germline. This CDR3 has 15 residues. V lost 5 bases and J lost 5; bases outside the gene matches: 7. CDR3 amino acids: CASSPDRGRTGELFF. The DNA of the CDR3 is TGTGCCAGCAGTCCAGACAGGGGTAGGACCGGGGAGCTGTTTTTT.

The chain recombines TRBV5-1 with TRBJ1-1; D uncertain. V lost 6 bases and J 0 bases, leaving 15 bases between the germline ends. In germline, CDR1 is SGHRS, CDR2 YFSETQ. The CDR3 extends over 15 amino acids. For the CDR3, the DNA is TGCGCCAGCACATATGCCGCAGGAATGAACACTGAAGCTTTCTTT. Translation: CASTYAAGMNTEAFF.

For the CDR3, the DNA is TGTGCCAGTAGTAGGTCACAGGACGGTCAGCCCCAGCATTTT. It encodes CASSRSQDGQPQHF. The genes are TRBV19 and TRBJ1-5, with D tentatively TRBD1 (5 bases). V was pared by 4 bases and J by 6 bases, with 13 bases between. The CDR3 extends over 14 amino acids. Germline CDR1 reads LNHDA; CDR2 reads SQIVND (reference sequence).

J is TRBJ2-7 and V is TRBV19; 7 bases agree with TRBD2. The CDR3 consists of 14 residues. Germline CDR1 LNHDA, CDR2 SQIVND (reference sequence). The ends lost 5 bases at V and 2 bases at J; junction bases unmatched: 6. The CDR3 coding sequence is TGTGCCAGTAGTCCCAGCGGGGTCGCCTACGAGCAGTACTTC. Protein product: CASSPSGVAYEQYF. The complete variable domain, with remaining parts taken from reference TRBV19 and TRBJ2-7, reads DGGITQSPKYLFRKEGQNVTLSCEQNLNHDAMYWYRQDPGQGLRLIYYSQIVNDFQKGDIAEGYSVSREKKESFPLTVTSAQKNPTAFYLCASSPSGVAYEQYFGPGTRLTVT.

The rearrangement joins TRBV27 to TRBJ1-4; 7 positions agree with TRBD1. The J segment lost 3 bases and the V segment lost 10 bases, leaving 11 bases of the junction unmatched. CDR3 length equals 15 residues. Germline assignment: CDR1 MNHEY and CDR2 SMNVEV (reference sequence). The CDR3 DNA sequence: TGTGCCACATCTCGGTTCGGGACAGCTAATGAAAAACTGTTTTTT. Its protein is CATSRFGTANEKLFF.

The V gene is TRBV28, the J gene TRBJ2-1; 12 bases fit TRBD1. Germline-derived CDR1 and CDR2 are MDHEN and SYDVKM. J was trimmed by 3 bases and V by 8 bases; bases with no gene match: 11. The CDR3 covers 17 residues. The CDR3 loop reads CASSWGGDRGLYNEQFF. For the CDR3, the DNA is TGTGCCAGCTCTTGGGGCGGGGACAGGGGGCTCTACAATGAGCAGTTCTTC.

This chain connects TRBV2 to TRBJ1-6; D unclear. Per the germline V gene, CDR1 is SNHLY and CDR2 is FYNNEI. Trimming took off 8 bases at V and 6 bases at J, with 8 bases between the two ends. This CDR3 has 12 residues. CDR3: CASRGGNSPLHF. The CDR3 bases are TGTGCCAGCCGGGGAGGTAATTCACCCCTCCACTTT.

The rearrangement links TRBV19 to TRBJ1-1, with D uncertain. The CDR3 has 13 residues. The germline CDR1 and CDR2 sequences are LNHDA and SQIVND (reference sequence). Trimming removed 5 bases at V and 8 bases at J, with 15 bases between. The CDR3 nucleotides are TGTGCCAGTAGTTTCGACAATCCCATGGAAGCTTTCTTT. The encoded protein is CASSFDNPMEAFF.

CDR3 DNA: TGTGCCTGGAGTGAAGACAGGGATCAGCCCCAGCATTTT. It translates to CAWSEDRDQPQHF. The chain carries TRBV30 and TRBJ1-5, with 7 positions matching TRBD1. The ends lost 1 base at V and 5 bases at J; junction bases unmatched: 2. Germline V gives CDR1 GTSNPN, CDR2 SVGIG (reference sequence). This CDR3 has 13 amino acids. Variable domain in full (rest from reference TRBV30 and TRBJ1-5): SQTIHQWPATLVQPVGSPLSLECTVEGTSNPNLYWYRQAAGRGLQLLFYSVGIGQISSEVPQNLSASRPQDRQFILSSKKLLLSDSGFYLCAWSEDRDQPQHFGDGTRLSIL.

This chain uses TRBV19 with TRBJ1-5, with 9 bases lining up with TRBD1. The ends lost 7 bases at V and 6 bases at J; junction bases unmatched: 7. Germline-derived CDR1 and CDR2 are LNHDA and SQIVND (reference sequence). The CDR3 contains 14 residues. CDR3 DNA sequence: TGTGCCAGTATGGGAACAGGGGGCAGTCAGCCCCAGCATTTT. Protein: CASMGTGGSQPQHF.

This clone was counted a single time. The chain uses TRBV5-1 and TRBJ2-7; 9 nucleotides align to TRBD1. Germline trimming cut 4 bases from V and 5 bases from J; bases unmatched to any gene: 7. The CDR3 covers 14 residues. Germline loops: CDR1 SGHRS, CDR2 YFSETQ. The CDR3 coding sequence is TGCGCCAGCAGCGCCGGGACAGGGAGAAACGAGCAGTACTTC. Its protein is CASSAGTGRNEQYF. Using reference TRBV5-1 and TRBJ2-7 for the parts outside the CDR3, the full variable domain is KAGVTQTPRYLIKTRGQQVTLSCSPISGHRSVSWYQQTPGQGLQFLFEYFSETQRNKGNFPGRFSGRQFSNSRSEMNVSTLELGDSALYLCASSAGTGRNEQYFGPGTRLTVT.

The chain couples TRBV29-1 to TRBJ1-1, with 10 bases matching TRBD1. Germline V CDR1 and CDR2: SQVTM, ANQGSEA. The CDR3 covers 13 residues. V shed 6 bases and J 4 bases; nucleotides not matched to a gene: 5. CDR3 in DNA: TGCAGCGTGGGACAGGGGCCGACCACTGAAGCTTTCTTT. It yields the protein CSVGQGPTTEAFF.

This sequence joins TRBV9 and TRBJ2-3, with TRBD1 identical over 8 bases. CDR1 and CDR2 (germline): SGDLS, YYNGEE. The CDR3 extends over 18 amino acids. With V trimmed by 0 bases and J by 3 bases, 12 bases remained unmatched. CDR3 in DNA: TGTGCCAGCAGCGTAGGATCAGGGGGCTTTATAGTTACAGATACGCAGTATTTT. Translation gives CASSVGSGGFIVTDTQYF.

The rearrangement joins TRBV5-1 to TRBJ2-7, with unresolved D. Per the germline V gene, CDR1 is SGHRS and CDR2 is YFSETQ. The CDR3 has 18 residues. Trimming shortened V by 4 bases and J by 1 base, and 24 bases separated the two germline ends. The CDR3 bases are TGCGCCAGCAGCCCTGCCAGAAGTGGCGGTACAAATTCCTACGAGCAGTACTTC. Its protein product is CASSPARSGGTNSYEQYF.

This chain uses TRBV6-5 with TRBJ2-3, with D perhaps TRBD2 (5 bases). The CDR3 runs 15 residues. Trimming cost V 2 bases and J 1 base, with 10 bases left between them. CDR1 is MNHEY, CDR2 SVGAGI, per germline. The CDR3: CASSYRGWGTDTQYF. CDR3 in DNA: TGTGCCAGCAGTTACCGGGGATGGGGCACAGATACGCAGTATTTT.

In DNA form, the CDR3 reads TGCGCCAGCAGCTTGGCCGGTGTTGGAGGGTCAGGGGCCAACGTCCTGACTTTC. It yields the protein CASSLAGVGGSGANVLTF. The chain carries TRBV5-1 and TRBJ2-6; TRBD2 is a possible D gene (6 bases). Germline V CDR1 and CDR2: SGHRS, YFSETQ. This CDR3 comprises 18 residues. Trimming cost V 0 bases and J 4 bases, with 17 bases left between them.

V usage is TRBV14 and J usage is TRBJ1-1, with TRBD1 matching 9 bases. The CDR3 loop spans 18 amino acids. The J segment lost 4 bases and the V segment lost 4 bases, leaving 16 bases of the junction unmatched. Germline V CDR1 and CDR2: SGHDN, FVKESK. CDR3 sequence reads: CASSLGGGQGVRSTEAFF. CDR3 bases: TGTGCCAGCAGCCTGGGGGGGGGACAGGGAGTTCGCAGCACTGAAGCTTTCTTT. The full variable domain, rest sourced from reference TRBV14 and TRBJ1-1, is EAGVTQFPSHSVIEKGQTVTLRCDPISGHDNLYWYRRVMGKEIKFLLHFVKESKQDESGMPNNRFLAERTGGTYSTLKVQPAELEDSGVYFCASSLGGGQGVRSTEAFFGQGTRLTVV.

The CDR3 DNA follows: TGTGCCAGCAGCAAGCGGGAGGCCTACAATGAGCAGTTCTTC. This codes for CASSKREAYNEQFF. V usage is TRBV27 and J usage is TRBJ2-1; 9 nucleotides align to TRBD2. Trimming cost V 6 bases and J 2 bases; bases outside gene matches: 2. The germline gives CDR1 MNHEY, CDR2 SMNVEV (reference sequence). This CDR3 region has 14 residues.

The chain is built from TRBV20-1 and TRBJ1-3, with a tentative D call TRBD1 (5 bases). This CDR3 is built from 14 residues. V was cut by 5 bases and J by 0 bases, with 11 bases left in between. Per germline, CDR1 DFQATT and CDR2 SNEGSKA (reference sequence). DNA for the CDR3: TGCAGTGCTCGTGACAGTAACTCTGGAAACACCATATATTTT. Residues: CSARDSNSGNTIYF.

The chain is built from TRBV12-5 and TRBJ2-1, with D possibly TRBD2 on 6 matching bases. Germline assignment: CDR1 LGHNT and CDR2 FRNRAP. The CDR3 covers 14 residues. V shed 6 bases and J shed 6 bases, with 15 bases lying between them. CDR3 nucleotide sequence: TGTGCTAGTGGAGGGGACTGGCTGATCAATGAGCAGTTCTTC. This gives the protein CASGGDWLINEQFF. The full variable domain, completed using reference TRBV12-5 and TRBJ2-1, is DARVTQTPRHKVTEMGQEVTMRCQPILGHNTVFWYRQTMMQGLELLAYFRNRAPLDDSGMPKDRFSAEMPDATLATLKIQPSEPRDSAVYFCASGGDWLINEQFFGPGTRLTVL.